This entry features one T cell receptor beta chain sequence. It lacks a known antigen. Qualities for individual bases were not recorded, and no much larger clone is one base off. This entry comes from a study of blood T cell repertoires in COVID-19 (dated by TCRdb to about 2020). Describing the broader study: Collaborator samples came from the United States, Italy and Spain and covered acute and convalescent phases of COVID-19. The material from the prospective study consisted of cDNA or gDNA derived from T cells, B-cell-depleted T cells, or PBMCs. The dataset comprised deeply sampled blood TCRbeta repertoires from subjects exposed to, actively infected with, or recovered from COVID-19. A freely available public database, intended as a resource for researchers studying the immune response to SARS-CoV-2, is where the repertoires were released. Samples came from the ongoing ImmuneRACE study (first 160 participants) plus 1,254 subjects from 6 global collaborators. Sample metadata almost always included a de-identified subject ID, COVID-19 status, age in years and sex. HLA class I and class II types, where available, came from metadata supplied by the sample provider rather than from assay-based typing.

A distance of 8 bases separates the germline ends of V and J, which lose 3 bases and 0 bases respectively. CDR1 and CDR2 were assigned from the germline V gene as SGHVS and FQNEAQ. Including the terminal cysteine and phenylalanine, the CDR3 comprises 14 residues. Only CDR3 DNA remains: 42 bases, in frame from the first base. TCRbeta CDR3 regions were amplified from genomic DNA using the immunoSEQ Assay, a bias-controlled multiplex PCR. The paper's processing steps were these. The number of nucleated cells in each sample was estimated by amplification of reference gene primers within the assay. To quantify the absolute abundance of each unique TCRbeta CDR3 rearrangement, sequence reads were collapsed and filtered. For each sample, productive Simpson clonality was calculated as the square root of Simpson's diversity index over productive rearrangements. Here the immuneACCESS table is served through TCRdb, limited to in-frame sequences with V and J called. Missing clones are a known gap in these copies; in checked studies unresolved V genes cover under half, and the rest lacks a known reason. V and J calls and clone size are as listed in that table; D and trimming were resolved from the DNA. The sample yields roughly 290,000 clones; over 75% were counted once. Clones ranked in the top ten supply 12% of the sample.

The collaborating institutions used their own protocols to collect whole blood in K2EDTA tubes. For TCRbeta analysis, collaborators shipped samples as frozen whole blood, isolated PBMCs, or DNA extracted from either of those sample types. Overall study outcomes, separate from this receptor: The amount of clinical and demographic metadata varied by source and participant and was provided uncurated.

Sequenced: peripheral blood. The rearrangement combines TRBV7-8 with TRBJ1-2; the D gene identity is not certain. The clonotype was recovered from a woman aged 55-70 years with acute or convalescent COVID-19. The CDR3 region reads CASSLGSSNYGYTF. In nucleotides, the sequence is TGTGCCAGCAGCTTGGGCTCATCTAACTATGGCTACACCTTC. The variable domain in full, with residues beyond the CDR3 obtained from the reference TRBV7-8 and TRBJ1-2 genes, is GAGVSQSPRYKVAKRGQDVALRCDPISGHVSLFWYQQALGQGPEFLTYFQNEAQLDKSGLPSDRFFAERPEGSVSTLKIQRTQQEDSAVYLCASSLGSSNYGYTFGSGTRLTVV.